Following are 3 T cell receptor beta chains from one sample sequenced in a study of shared clonotypes between healthy human individuals. Naive CD8 cells, CD45RO-negative and positively selected for CCR7, excluded terminally differentiated effector memory CD45RA+ cells. The data were produced by immunoSEQ multiplex PCR, yet TCRdb's version contains in-frame clones alone and is incomplete. The table lists about 2.1 million clones, about 92% of them singletons. The sequencing input was naive CD8+ T cells from PBMCs. These receptors originate from a man aged 18 to 35 in good health. Some clones in this sample may be carry-over from other donors' samples.

The chain recombines TRBV29-1 with TRBJ2-7; D could derive from TRBD1 or TRBD2 (5 bases each). Per germline, CDR1 SQVTM and CDR2 ANQGSEA. There are 14 residues in the CDR3. Trimming took 3 bases from V and 3 from J, leaving 15 bases between them. The chain's CDR3 is CSVEDRDASYEQYF. Written as DNA, the CDR3 is TGCAGCGTTGAGGACCGGGACGCTAGCTACGAGCAGTACTTC.

Regarding this clone: In the same sample, other DNA sequences code for this CDR3. V usage is TRBV27 and J usage is TRBJ2-1, with 12 positions matching TRBD2. V lost 5 bases and J lost 7; bases outside the gene matches: 6. Germline assignment: CDR1 MNHEY and CDR2 SMNVEV (reference sequence). The CDR3 runs 15 residues. CDR3 residues: CASSPGLAGSNEQFF. DNA of the CDR3: TGTGCCAGCAGTCCCGGACTAGCGGGATCGAATGAGCAGTTCTTC.

V and J are TRBV5-1 and TRBJ1-2; 7 bases are shared with TRBD1. The CDR3 is made up of 15 amino acids. Per the germline V gene, CDR1 is SGHRS and CDR2 is YFSETQ. The trim removed 5 bases at V and 1 base at J, leaving 8 bases unmatched. This CDR3 is CASSYRTGNNYGYTF. The CDR3 coding sequence is TGCGCCAGCAGTTATCGGACAGGCAATAACTATGGCTACACCTTC. Full variable domain (rest looked up from reference TRBV5-1 and TRBJ1-2): KAGVTQTPRYLIKTRGQQVTLSCSPISGHRSVSWYQQTPGQGLQFLFEYFSETQRNKGNFPGRFSGRQFSNSRSEMNVSTLELGDSALYLCASSYRTGNNYGYTFGSGTRLTVV.